This T cell receptor beta chain stems from a study of cytomegalovirus exposure and HLA in healthy donors. The overall study: Within an early data release were about 85 million unique TCRs drawn from HLA-typed donors.

Study outcomes and limitations: Across donors, presence/absence analyses took sequencing depth to be roughly uniform. In a later analysis, a genetic analysis reported fewer productive-TCR N-insertions in an Asian-associated ancestry cluster than the cohort average. Several V segments, TRBV6-2 and TRBV6-3 among them, could not be told apart and were dropped.

As regards this clone: Antigen unknown.

13 Jbeta primers and 60 Vbeta primers were used for the PCR. TCRdb's copy holds only in-frame clones and misses some; the assay was immunoSEQ multiplex PCR. The sample holds some 140,000 clones; more than 75% are singletons and the top ten take over 10%. The CDR3 extends over 14 amino acids. The germline CDR1 and CDR2 sequences are SEHNR and FQNEAQ (reference sequence). V was clipped by 4 bases and J by 5 bases; unmatched bases: 5. The receptor was isolated from a man younger than 40 in good health and CMV-seropositive. The sample comprised PBMCs. V is TRBV7-9 and J is TRBJ2-1; 7 bases map to TRBD2. CDR3 DNA sequence: TGTGCCAGCAGCTCGGGACTACTAGACAATGAGCAGTTCTTC. Translation: CASSSGLLDNEQFF.